The 14 T cell receptor beta chains below were found in one sample sequenced in a study of spatial heterogeneity in lung cancer. Study-wide results and limits: In tumors, expanded intratumoral alpha and beta TCR counts tracked mutation counts.

These receptors' antigens are unknown. Time point specified: sample taken at primary tumor resection. TCRdb passed the 5' RACE reads through MiXCR, listing each CDR3 protein once. The sample holds about 22,000 distinct CDR3 sequences, approximately 3% seen once. Sequenced here: lung tumor tissue, sampled at surgery. All receptors come from a male donor with early-stage non-small cell lung cancer.

There are many counts of this clonotype. Relative to the germline gene, one junction end is altered; a read error may explain this. The rearrangement joins TRBV7-7 to TRBJ2-5, with TRBD2 identical over 12 bases. The CDR3 runs to 16 residues. The germline V gene has CDR1 SSHAT and CDR2 FNYEAQ (reference sequence). Here the CDR3 reads CASSLLGTSGQETQYF. The CDR3 bases are TGTGCTAGCAGCCTACTAGGGACTAGCGGGCAAGAGACCCAGTACTTC.

In its sample, this clonotype was seen many times. The genes are TRBV5-1 and TRBJ2-1; the D call may be TRBD1 or TRBD2 (5 bases each). V lost 4 bases, J lost 9 bases, and 17 bases lay in between. This CDR3 is 14 amino acids long. The V gene's germline CDR1 is SGHRS and CDR2 YFSETQ. CDR3 sequence (DNA): TGCGCCAGCAGCCCCCCGGGGACCGACGGTGAGCAGTTCTTC. Protein: CASSPPGTDGEQFF.

This clonotype was recorded many times. The CDR3 DNA follows: TGTGCTAGTGGTTCGCAAGAGAGCGAGCAGTACTTC. Its protein is CASGSQESEQYF. This sequence joins TRBV12-5 and TRBJ2-7; D is unresolved. Trimming pared 4 bases from V and 6 bases from J, leaving 10 bases between. CDR3 size: 12 residues. Per the germline V gene, CDR1 is LGHNT and CDR2 is FRNRAP.

This clonotype was picked up many times. The chain joins TRBV18 to TRBJ1-1, with D uncertain. The CDR3 is 12 residues long. V shed 3 bases and J shed 3 bases, with 5 bases lying between them. CDR1 and CDR2 from the germline V gene are KGHSH and LQKENI. CDR3 in amino acids: CASSPVDTEAFF. The CDR3, as DNA: TGTGCCAGCTCACCTGTAGACACTGAAGCTTTCTTT. Full variable domain (remainder filled in from reference TRBV18 and TRBJ1-1): NAGVMQNPRHLVRRRGQEARLRCSPMKGHSHVYWYRQLPEEGLKFMVYLQKENIIDESGMPKERFSAEFPKEGPSILRIQQVVRGDSAAYFCASSPVDTEAFFGQGTRLTVV.

This clonotype has ten or more counts. V gene TRBV11-2 combines with J gene TRBJ2-7; D uncertain. V was shortened by 1 base and J by 3 bases, with 7 bases between the two germline ends. The CDR3 extends over 13 amino acids. Per germline, CDR1 SGHAT and CDR2 FQNNGV. CDR3 protein: CASSLGASYEQYF. CDR3 DNA: TGTGCCAGCAGCTTAGGGGCCAGCTACGAGCAGTACTTC.

This clonotype was observed many times. The chain carries TRBV7-9 and TRBJ2-7; weak D call: TRBD1 (6 bases). This CDR3 spans 16 amino acids. Per germline, CDR1 SEHNR and CDR2 FQNEAQ (reference sequence). Trimming took 6 bases from V and 4 from J, leaving 22 bases between them. CDR3 in DNA: TGTGCCAGCAGTGACCCTCTTGGGGGCAGTTGGTACGAGCAGTACTTC. This encodes CASSDPLGGSWYEQYF.

This clonotype was seen many times. The CDR3 protein is CAWTGQGAWGQYF. The CDR3 nucleotides read TGTGCCTGGACGGGACAGGGGGCCTGGGGGCAGTACTTC. This chain joins TRBV30 and TRBJ2-7; 12 positions match TRBD1. Germline trimming cut 4 bases from V and 9 bases from J; bases unmatched to any gene: 7. Per the germline V gene, CDR1 is GTSNPN and CDR2 is SVGIG (reference sequence). This CDR3 has 13 residues. The complete variable domain, with remaining parts taken from reference TRBV30 and TRBJ2-7, reads SQTIHQWPATLVQPVGSPLSLECTVEGTSNPNLYWYRQAAGRGLQLLFYSVGIGQISSEVPQNLSASRPQDRQFILSSKKLLLSDSGFYLCAWTGQGAWGQYFGPGTRLTVT.

The table lists this clonotype with many counts. V gene TRBV29-1 combines with J gene TRBJ2-3; D is uncertain. The CDR3 length is 13 residues. Germline CDR1 and CDR2: SQVTM and ANQGSEA. V was shortened by 2 bases and J by 4 bases, with 10 bases between the two germline ends. The DNA of the CDR3 is TGCAGCGTTGAATATTTGATTCCAGATACGCAGTATTTT. This sequence encodes CSVEYLIPDTQYF.

In this sample, this clonotype turned up many times. The chain has TRBV20-1 and TRBJ2-1; no firm D call. The germline V and J ends were trimmed by 3 bases and 7 bases, with 19 bases remaining between them. The length of the CDR3 is 15 residues. From germline, CDR1 is DFQATT and CDR2 SNEGSKA (reference sequence). For the CDR3, the DNA is TGCAGTGCTAGGACCCCTTCCGGCGGTATTAATGAGCAGTTCTTC. Protein: CSARTPSGGINEQFF.

The sample holds many counts of this clonotype. The chain couples TRBV4-1 to TRBJ2-7; D may be TRBD2 (5 bases). This CDR3 has 16 residues. Trimming took off 1 base at V and 5 bases at J, with 18 bases between the two ends. The germline V gene has CDR1 MGHRA and CDR2 YSYEKL. The DNA for the CDR3 is TGCGCCAGCAGCCAAGTTCCGGGAACCCCGCACGACGAGCAGTACTTC. It specifies CASSQVPGTPHDEQYF.

This clonotype was seen only a few times. The V gene is TRBV20-1, the J gene TRBJ2-7; D might be TRBD1 (6 bases). V was clipped by 1 base and J by 5 bases, with 15 bases between them. The CDR3 is made up of 14 amino acids. CDR1 DFQATT and CDR2 SNEGSKA come from the germline V gene (reference sequence). Here the CDR3 reads CSARVVGAGNEQYF. Here the CDR3 DNA reads TGCAGTGCTAGAGTTGTGGGGGCGGGCAACGAGCAGTACTTC.

This clonotype was counted many times. CDR3 protein: CSVEDRRAGNTEAFF. CDR3 in DNA: TGCAGCGTTGAAGATCGCCGAGCGGGGAACACTGAAGCTTTCTTT. The chain employs TRBV29-1 and TRBJ1-1; no clear D gene. V gave up 0 bases and J gave up 1 base, with 12 bases separating them. Germline V CDR1 and CDR2: SQVTM, ANQGSEA. The CDR3 sequence is 15 residues long.

This clonotype was counted ten times or more. The chain carries TRBV7-9 and TRBJ2-7; D possibly corresponds to TRBD2 (6 bases). Per the germline V gene, CDR1 is SEHNR and CDR2 is FQNEAQ (reference sequence). This CDR3 region has 15 residues. The ends were cut back, 6 bases at V and 1 base at J, with 16 bases in the middle. CDR3 residues: CASRLTGTFSYEQYF. Written as DNA, the CDR3 is TGTGCCAGCAGGCTGACCGGGACTTTTTCCTACGAGCAGTACTTC.

This clonotype has ten or more counts. DNA for the CDR3: TGCAGCGTGGAGCGGGAGTATCGGACAGATACGCAGTATTTT. This sequence encodes CSVEREYRTDTQYF. The chain links TRBV29-1 to TRBJ2-3; 8 bases fit TRBD2. Germline values: CDR1 SQVTM, CDR2 ANQGSEA. With 6 bases clipped from V and 3 bases from J, the junction kept 8 bases outside the gene matches. The CDR3 extends over 14 amino acids.